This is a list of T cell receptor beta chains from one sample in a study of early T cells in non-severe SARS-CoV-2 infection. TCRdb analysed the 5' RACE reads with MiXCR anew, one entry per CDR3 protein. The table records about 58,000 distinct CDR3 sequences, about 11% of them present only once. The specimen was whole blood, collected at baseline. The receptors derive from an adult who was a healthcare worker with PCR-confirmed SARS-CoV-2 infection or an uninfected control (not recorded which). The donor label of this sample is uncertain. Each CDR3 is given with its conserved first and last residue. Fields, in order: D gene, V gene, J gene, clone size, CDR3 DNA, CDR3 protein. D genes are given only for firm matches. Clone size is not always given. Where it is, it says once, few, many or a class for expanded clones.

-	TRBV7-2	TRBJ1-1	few	TGTGCCAGCAGCTTAGGGATGAAAATCAACACTGAAGCTTTCTTT	CASSLGMKINTEAFF
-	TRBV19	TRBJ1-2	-	TGTGCCAGTAGTATGTTACCTAACTATGGCTACACCTTC	CASSMLPNYGYTF
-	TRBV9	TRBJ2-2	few	TGTGCCAGCAGCGTAAGAGGGGAAAACACCGGGGAGCTGTTTTTT	CASSVRGENTGELFF
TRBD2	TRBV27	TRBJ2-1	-	TGTGCCAGCAGTTTATCAGTCACTAGCGGGGGCCGCAATGAGCAGTTCTTC	CASSLSVTSGGRNEQFF
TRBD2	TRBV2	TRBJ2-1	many	TGTGCCAGCAGGACTAGCGGGGGCAATGAGCAGTTCTTC	CASRTSGGNEQFF
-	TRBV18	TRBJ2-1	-	TGTGCCAGCTCACCCCCTAACCGCAATGAGCAGTTCTTC	CASSPPNRNEQFF
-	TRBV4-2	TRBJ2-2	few	TGTGCCAGCAGCCAAGATCTACTGGAGACAGGGAACACCGGGGAGCTGTTTTTT	CASSQDLLETGNTGELFF
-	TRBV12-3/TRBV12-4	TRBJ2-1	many	TGTGCCAGCAGTCCATCCGGGGAGAACGATAGGAATGAGCAGTTCTTC	CASSPSGENDRNEQFF
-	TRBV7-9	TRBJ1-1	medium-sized	TGTGCCAGCACCCTAGAACCCGGACAGTCTGAAGCTTTCTTT	CASTLEPGQSEAFF
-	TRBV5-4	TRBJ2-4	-	TGTGCCAGCAGCACCAGAGGGATAGCCAAAAACATTCAGTACTTC	CASSTRGIAKNIQYF
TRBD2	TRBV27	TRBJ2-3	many	TGTGCCAGCAGTTTGAGGGCGGGGGGGAGTACAGATACGCAGTATTTT	CASSLRAGGSTDTQYF
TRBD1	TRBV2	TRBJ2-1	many	TGTGCCAGCACCCCCGTCGCGGGACAGGGGTTCAATGAGCAGTTCTTC	CASTPVAGQGFNEQFF
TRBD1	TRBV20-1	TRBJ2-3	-	TGCAGTGCTCAGGGGGCGTCTAGCACAGATACGCAGTATTTT	CSAQGASSTDTQYF
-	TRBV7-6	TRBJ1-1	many	TGTGCCAGCAGCTTAGGCGGGAGGGGCATGAACACTGAAGCTTTCTTT	CASSLGGRGMNTEAFF
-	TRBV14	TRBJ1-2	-	TGTGCCAGCAGCCCACGGGGGTCGGATGGCTACACCTTC	CASSPRGSDGYTF
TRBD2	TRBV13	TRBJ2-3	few	TGTGCCAGCAGCACTACCTTAGCGGGGCCGTTCACAGATACGCAGTATTTT	CASSTTLAGPFTDTQYF
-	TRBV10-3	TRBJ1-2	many	TGTGCCATCAGTCGGGACGGCCTATGGGGCTACACCTTC	CAISRDGLWGYTF
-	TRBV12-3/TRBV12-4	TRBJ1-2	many	TGTGCCAGCAGTCCTGGACGTCGACATCTATATTGGGGCTACACCTTC	CASSPGRRHLYWGYTF
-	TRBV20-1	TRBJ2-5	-	TGCAGTGCCCCGGCTATAGGTCCGGGGACCCAGTACTTC	CSAPAIGPGTQYF
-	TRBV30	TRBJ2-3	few	TGTGCCTGGAGTGCGGATGCAGATACGCAGTATTTT	CAWSADADTQYF
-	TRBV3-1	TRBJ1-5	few	TGTGCCAGCAGCCAAGGGGAGGAGCAGCCCCAGCATTTT	CASSQGEEQPQHF
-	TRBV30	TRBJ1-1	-	TGTGCCTGGAGTGTAATCGGACAGTGGAACACTGAAGCTTTCTTT	CAWSVIGQWNTEAFF
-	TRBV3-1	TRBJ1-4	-	TGTGCCAGCAGCAAAGACCGTGGTAGGCACAGGGCCGAAAAACTGTTTTTT	CASSKDRGRHRAEKLFF
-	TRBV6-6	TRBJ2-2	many	TGTGCCAGCAGTTCAAGACTAGTCCCCGGGGAGCTGTTTTTT	CASSSRLVPGELFF
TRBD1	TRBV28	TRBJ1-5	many	TGTGCCAGCAGTGGACAGGTCTTGTCGCTTCAGCCCCAGCATTTT	CASSGQVLSLQPQHF
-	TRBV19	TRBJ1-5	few	TGTGCCAGTAGTACCCCCAGGGGCCCCTACCAGCCCCAGCATTTT	CASSTPRGPYQPQHF
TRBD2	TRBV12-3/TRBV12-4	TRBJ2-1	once	TGTGCCACGCAGGCCGGGACTAGCTTTTTCGATGAGCAGTTCTTC	CATQAGTSFFDEQFF
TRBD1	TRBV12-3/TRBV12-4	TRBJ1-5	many	TGTGCCAGCGGGGGACAGGGGGCATTACAGCCCCAGCATTTT	CASGGQGALQPQHF
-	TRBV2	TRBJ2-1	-	TGTGCCAGCAGTGAAGTTTCCGGTGAGCAGTTCTTC	CASSEVSGEQFF
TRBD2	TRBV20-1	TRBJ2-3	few	TGCAGTGCTTCCGGGACTAGCGGGAGCACAGATACGCAGTATTTT	CSASGTSGSTDTQYF
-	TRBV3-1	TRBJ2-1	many	TGTGCCAGCAGCCAATCCTCTTTCTCCTACAATGAGCAGTTCTTC	CASSQSSFSYNEQFF
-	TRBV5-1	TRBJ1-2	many	TGCGCCAGCAGCTCTGGGGGCGACTATGGCTACACCTTC	CASSSGGDYGYTF
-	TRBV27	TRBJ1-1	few	TGTGCCAGCAGTTTACAGGGGTCGGGCACTGAAGCTTTCTTT	CASSLQGSGTEAFF
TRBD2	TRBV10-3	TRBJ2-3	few	TGTGCCATCAGCACCCCCGGTTTAGCGGGACAGTATTTT	CAISTPGLAGQYF
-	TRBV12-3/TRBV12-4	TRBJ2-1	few	TGTGCCAGCAGCCCCGGAGTAGGTAATGAGCAGTTCTTC	CASSPGVGNEQFF
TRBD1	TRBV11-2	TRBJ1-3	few	TGTGCCAGCGGGTCGGGACAGGGAATATCCGGAAACACCATATATTTT	CASGSGQGISGNTIYF
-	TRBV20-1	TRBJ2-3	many	TGCAGTGCTAGCAATCAAGATACGCAGTATTTT	CSASNQDTQYF
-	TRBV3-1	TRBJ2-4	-	TGTGCCAGCAGCAACCGGGACACTTGGGGCAAAAACATTCAGTACTTC	CASSNRDTWGKNIQYF
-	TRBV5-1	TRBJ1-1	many	TGCGCCAGCAGCTTGGCCCCGAACACTGAAGCTTTCTTT	CASSLAPNTEAFF
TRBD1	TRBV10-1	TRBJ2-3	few	TGCGCCAGCAGTGAGTCCGGGACAGGGGCCACAGATACGCAGTATTTT	CASSESGTGATDTQYF
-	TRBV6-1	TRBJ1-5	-	TGTGCCAGCAGCCCGGGACGGAGTTATAGCAATCAGCCCCAGCATTTT	CASSPGRSYSNQPQHF
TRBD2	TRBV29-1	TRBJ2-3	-	TGCAGCGCCTCTAGCGGGATAGGAGATACGCAGTATTTT	CSASSGIGDTQYF
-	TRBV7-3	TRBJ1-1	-	TGTGCCAGCAGCCAACCCCCCCCGCCCGTATCGATAGGGATGAACACTGAAGCTTTCTTT	CASSQPPPPVSIGMNTEAFF
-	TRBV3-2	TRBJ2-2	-	TGTGCCAGCAGTTCTACCGGGGAGCTGTTTTTT	CASSSTGELFF
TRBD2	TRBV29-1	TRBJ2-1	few	TGCAGCGTCGAGGGACTAGCGGGGGGATTTGAGCAGTTCTTC	CSVEGLAGGFEQFF
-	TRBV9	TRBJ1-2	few	TGTGCCAGCAGCGTGGGGATGTCCAAGGCCTTC	CASSVGMSKAF
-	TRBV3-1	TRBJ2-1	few	TGTGCCAGCAGCCCCTACGATCGCAATGAGCAGTTCTTC	CASSPYDRNEQFF
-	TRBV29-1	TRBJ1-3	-	TGCAGCGTTCAGACAAGAGACTCTGGAAACACCATATATTTT	CSVQTRDSGNTIYF
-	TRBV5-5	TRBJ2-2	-	TGTGCCAGCAGCTTCCAATCAGGGGCGACCGGGGAGCTGTTTTTT	CASSFQSGATGELFF
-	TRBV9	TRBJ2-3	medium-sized	TGTGCCAGCAGCGTAACTGACAGGGATACGCAGTATTTT	CASSVTDRDTQYF
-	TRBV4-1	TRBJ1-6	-	TGCGCCAGCAGCCAGGGACAAAGCTCCTATAATTCACCCCTCCACTTT	CASSQGQSSYNSPLHF